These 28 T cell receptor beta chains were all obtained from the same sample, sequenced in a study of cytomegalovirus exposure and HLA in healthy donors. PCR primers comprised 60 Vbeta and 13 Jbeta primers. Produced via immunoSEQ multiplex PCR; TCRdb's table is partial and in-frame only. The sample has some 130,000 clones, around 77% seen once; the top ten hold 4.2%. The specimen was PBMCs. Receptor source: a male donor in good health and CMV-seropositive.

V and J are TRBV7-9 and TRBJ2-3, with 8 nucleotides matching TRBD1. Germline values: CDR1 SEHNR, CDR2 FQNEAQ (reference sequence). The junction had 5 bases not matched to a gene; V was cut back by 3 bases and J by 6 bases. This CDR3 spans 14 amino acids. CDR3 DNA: TGTGCCAGCAGCTTCGGGACAGGAAGCGATACGCAGTATTTT. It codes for CASSFGTGSDTQYF.

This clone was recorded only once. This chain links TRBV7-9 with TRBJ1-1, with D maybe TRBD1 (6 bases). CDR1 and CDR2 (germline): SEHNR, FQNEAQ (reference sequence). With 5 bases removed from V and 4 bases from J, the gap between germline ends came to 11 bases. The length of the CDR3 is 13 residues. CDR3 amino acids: CASSPSGATEAFF. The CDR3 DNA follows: TGTGCCAGCAGCCCGTCAGGGGCCACTGAAGCTTTCTTT.

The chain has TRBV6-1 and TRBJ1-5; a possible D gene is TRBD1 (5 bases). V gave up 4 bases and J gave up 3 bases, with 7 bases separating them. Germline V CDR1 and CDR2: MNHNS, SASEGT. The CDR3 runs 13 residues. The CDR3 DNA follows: TGTGCCAGCAGTGGACAGCTCAATCAGCCCCAGCATTTT. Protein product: CASSGQLNQPQHF.

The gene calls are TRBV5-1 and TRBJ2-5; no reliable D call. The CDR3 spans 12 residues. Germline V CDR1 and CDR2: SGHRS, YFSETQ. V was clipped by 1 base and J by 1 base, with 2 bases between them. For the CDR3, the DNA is TGCGCCAGCAGCTTGCGCCAAGAGACCCAGTACTTC. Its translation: CASSLRQETQYF.

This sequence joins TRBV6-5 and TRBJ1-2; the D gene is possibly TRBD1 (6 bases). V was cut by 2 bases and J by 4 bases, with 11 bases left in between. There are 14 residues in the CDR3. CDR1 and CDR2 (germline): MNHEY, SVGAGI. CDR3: CASSYGGQSYGYTF. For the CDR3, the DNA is TGTGCCAGCAGTTACGGGGGCCAGTCCTATGGCTACACCTTC.

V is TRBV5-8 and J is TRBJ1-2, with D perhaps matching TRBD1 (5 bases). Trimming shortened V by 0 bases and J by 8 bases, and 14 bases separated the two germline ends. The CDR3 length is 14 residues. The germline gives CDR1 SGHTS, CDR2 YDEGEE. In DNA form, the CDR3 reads TGTGCCAGCAGCTTGGATCTAGGGGCAGGCGGCTACACCTTC. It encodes CASSLDLGAGGYTF.

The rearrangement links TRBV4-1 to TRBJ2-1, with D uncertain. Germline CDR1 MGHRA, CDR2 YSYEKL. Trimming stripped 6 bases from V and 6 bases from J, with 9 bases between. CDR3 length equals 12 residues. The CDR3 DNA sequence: TGCGCCAGCAGTTCAATCAGCAATGAGCAGTTCTTC. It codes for CASSSISNEQFF.

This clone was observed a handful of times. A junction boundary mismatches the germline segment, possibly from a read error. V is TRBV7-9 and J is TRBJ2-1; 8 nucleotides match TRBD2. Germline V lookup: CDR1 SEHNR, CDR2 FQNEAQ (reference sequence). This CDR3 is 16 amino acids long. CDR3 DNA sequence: TGTTCCAGCAGCGGGTCGACTAGCGTCAAGTACAATGAGCAGTTCTTC. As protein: CSSSGSTSVKYNEQFF.

The CDR3 nucleotides read TGTGCCAGCAGTTATATACAGGGGTATAGCAATCAGCCCCAGCATTTT. Its translation is CASSYIQGYSNQPQHF. The V gene is TRBV28, the J gene TRBJ1-5; TRBD1 matches at 7 bases. The V gene end was trimmed by 4 bases and the J gene end by 0 bases; junction bases not matched to a gene: 6. From germline, CDR1 is MDHEN and CDR2 SYDVKM. The length of the CDR3 is 16 residues.

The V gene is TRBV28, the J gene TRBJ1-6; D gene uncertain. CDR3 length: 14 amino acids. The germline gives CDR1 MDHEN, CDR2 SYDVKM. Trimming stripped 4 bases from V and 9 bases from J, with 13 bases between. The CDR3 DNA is TGTGCCAGCAGTTCGAGCGGCGGTCGTTCACCCCTCCACTTT. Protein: CASSSSGGRSPLHF.

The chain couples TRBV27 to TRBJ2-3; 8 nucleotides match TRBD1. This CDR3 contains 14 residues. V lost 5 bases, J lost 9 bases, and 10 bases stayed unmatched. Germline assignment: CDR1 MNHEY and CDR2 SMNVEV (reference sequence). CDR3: CASSRGQEWNTQYF. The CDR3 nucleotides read TGTGCCAGCAGTAGGGGACAGGAGTGGAACACGCAGTATTTT.

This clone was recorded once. In DNA, the CDR3 is TGTGCCAGCAGCCCGGGACTAGCCTACGAGCAGTACTTC. Amino acid sequence: CASSPGLAYEQYF. The genes are TRBV5-5 and TRBJ2-7, with TRBD2 identical over 8 bases. J gave up 2 bases and V 4 bases, and 2 bases lay outside the gene matches. The CDR3 is 13 amino acids. Per the germline V gene, CDR1 is SGHKS and CDR2 is YYEKEE (reference sequence).

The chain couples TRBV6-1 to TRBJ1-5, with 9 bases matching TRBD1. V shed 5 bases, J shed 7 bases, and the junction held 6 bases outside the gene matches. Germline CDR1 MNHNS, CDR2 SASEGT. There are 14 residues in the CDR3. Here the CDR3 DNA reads TGTGCCAGCAGTAAACAGGGGGCTCAACAGCCCCAGCATTTT. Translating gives CASSKQGAQQPQHF.

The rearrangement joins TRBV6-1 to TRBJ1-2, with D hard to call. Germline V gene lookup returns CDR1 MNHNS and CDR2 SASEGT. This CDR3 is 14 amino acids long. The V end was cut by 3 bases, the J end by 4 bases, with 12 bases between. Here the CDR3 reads CASSEGGGPYGYTF. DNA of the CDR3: TGTGCCAGCAGTGAGGGAGGAGGCCCCTATGGCTACACCTTC.

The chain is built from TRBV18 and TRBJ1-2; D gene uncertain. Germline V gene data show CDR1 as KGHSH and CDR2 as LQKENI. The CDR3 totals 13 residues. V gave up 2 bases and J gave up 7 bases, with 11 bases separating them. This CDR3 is CASSPGTPLGYTF. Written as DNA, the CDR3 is TGTGCCAGCTCACCAGGCACCCCCCTTGGCTACACCTTC.

CDR3 DNA: TGTGCCAGTAGGCCGGGTGGCCTGGAAGCCAAAAACATTCAGTACTTC. Protein sequence: CASRPGGLEAKNIQYF. The chain joins TRBV19 to TRBJ2-4; no definite D call. The germline V and J ends were trimmed by 6 bases and 0 bases, with 15 bases remaining between them. The CDR3 covers 16 residues. Germline V gene data show CDR1 as LNHDA and CDR2 as SQIVND (reference sequence). The entire variable domain, with the rest obtained from reference TRBV19 and TRBJ2-4, is as follows: DGGITQSPKYLFRKEGQNVTLSCEQNLNHDAMYWYRQDPGQGLRLIYYSQIVNDFQKGDIAEGYSVSREKKESFPLTVTSAQKNPTAFYLCASRPGGLEAKNIQYFGAGTRLSVL.

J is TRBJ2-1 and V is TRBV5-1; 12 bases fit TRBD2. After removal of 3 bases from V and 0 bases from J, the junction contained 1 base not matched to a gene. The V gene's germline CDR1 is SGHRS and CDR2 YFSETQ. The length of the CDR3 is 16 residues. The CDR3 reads CASSSTSGSSYNEQFF. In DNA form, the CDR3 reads TGCGCCAGCAGCTCGACTAGCGGGAGCTCCTACAATGAGCAGTTCTTC.

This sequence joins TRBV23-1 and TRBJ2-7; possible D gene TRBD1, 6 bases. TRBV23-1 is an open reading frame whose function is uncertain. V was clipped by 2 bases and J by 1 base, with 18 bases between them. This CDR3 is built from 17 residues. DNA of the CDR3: TGCGCCAGCAGTCAAAAAAGAAGGGGGAAGGGGTCCTACGAGCAGTACTTC. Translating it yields CASSQKRRGKGSYEQYF.

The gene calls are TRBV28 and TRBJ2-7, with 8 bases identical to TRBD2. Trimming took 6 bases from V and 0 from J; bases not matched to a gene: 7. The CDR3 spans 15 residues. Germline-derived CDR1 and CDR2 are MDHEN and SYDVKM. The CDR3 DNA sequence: TGTGCCAGCAGCCCTATAGCGGGACCCTCCTACGAGCAGTACTTC. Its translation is CASSPIAGPSYEQYF.

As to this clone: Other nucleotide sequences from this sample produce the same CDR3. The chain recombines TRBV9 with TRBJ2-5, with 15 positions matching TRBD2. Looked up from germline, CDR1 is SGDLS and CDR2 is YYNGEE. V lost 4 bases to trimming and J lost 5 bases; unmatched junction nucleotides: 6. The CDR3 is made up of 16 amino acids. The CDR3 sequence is CASSPGLAGGGETQYF. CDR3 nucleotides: TGTGCCAGCAGCCCGGGACTAGCGGGGGGAGGGGAGACCCAGTACTTC.

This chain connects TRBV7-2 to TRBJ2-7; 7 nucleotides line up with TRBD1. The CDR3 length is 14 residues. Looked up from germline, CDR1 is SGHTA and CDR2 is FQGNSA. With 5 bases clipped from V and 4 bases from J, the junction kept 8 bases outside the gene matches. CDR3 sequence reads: CASSTYRGGYEQYF. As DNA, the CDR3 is TGTGCCAGCAGCACATACAGGGGCGGTTACGAGCAGTACTTC.

DNA for the CDR3: TGTGCCAGCCTAAGTCGGGACAGTGAGTGGCGGGGGGGAACAGATACGCAGTATTTT. It yields the protein CASLSRDSEWRGGTDTQYF. The V gene is TRBV7-2, the J gene TRBJ2-3; 9 nucleotides align to TRBD2. The germline CDR1 and CDR2 sequences are SGHTA and FQGNSA. J gave up 3 bases and V 8 bases, and 21 bases lay outside the gene matches. The CDR3 has 19 residues.

CDR3 DNA: TGCAGCGTTGATACGGGACTAGCGGGAGAGGAGCAGTACTTC. Amino acids: CSVDTGLAGEEQYF. This rearrangement joins TRBV29-1 to TRBJ2-7; 14 bases agree with TRBD2. The V gene's germline CDR1 is SQVTM and CDR2 ANQGSEA. The CDR3 is 14 amino acids. The trim removed 3 bases at V and 7 bases at J, leaving 5 bases unmatched.

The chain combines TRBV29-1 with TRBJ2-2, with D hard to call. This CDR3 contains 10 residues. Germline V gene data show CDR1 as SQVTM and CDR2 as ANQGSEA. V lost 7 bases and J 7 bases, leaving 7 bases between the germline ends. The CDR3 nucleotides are TGCAGCGCTCGGTACGGGGAGCTGTTTTTT. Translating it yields CSARYGELFF.

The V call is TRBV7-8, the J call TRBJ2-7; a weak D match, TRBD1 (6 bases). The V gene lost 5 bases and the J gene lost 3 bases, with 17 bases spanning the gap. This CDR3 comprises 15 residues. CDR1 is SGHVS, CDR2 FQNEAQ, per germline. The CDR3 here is CASSPPQGWSYEQYF. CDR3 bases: TGTGCCAGCAGCCCTCCACAGGGATGGAGCTACGAGCAGTACTTC.

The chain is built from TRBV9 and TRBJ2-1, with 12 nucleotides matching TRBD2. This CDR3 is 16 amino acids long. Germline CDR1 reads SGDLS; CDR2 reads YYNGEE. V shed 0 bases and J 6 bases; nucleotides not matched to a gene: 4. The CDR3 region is CASSVGSSGGVNEQFF. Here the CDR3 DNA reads TGTGCCAGCAGCGTAGGCTCTAGCGGGGGGGTCAATGAGCAGTTCTTC.

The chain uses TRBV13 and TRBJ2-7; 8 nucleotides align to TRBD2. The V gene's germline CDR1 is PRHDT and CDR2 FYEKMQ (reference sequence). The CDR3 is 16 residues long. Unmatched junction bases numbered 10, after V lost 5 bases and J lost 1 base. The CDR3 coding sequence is TGTGCCAGCAGCCCCCTCGGAGCGGGGGTTTCCTACGAGCAGTACTTC. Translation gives CASSPLGAGVSYEQYF.

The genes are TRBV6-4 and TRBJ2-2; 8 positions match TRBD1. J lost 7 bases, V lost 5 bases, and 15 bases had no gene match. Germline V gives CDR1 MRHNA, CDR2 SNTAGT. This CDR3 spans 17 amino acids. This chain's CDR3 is CASSPDRVNLSGGELFF. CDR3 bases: TGTGCCAGCAGTCCGGACAGGGTAAATTTATCCGGCGGGGAGCTGTTTTTT.